The 18 T cell receptor beta chains below were found in one sample sequenced in a study of response to subunit inactivated influenza vaccine. One entry per CDR3 protein results from TCRdb running MiXCR on the RT-PCR reads. Among about 480,000 distinct CDR3 sequences, around 25% were seen once, and the ten largest hold around 1.8%. Sample: CD4+ T cells sorted from PBMCs, taken 4 to 6 days after vaccination. These receptors were obtained from a man aged 45-65 years who received an inactivated influenza vaccine.

This clonotype has more than one count but fewer than ten. J is TRBJ1-1 and V is TRBV14; the match to TRBD1 covers 9 bases. Germline V gives CDR1 SGHDN, CDR2 FVKESK. The CDR3 sequence is 13 residues long. V was pared by 4 bases and J by 11 bases, with 8 bases of the junction left unmatched. The CDR3 reads CASSLGTGLTAFF. As DNA, the CDR3 is TGTGCCAGCAGCCTTGGGACAGGGCTGACGGCTTTCTTT.

In DNA form, the CDR3 reads TGTGCCACCAGTGAGTACGGGGATCGAGAGCAGTACTTC. It is translated as CATSEYGDREQYF. This chain joins TRBV24-1 and TRBJ2-7; possible D gene TRBD2, 5 bases. Germline V CDR1 and CDR2: KGHDR, SFDVKD. The CDR3 consists of 13 residues. V was shortened by 4 bases and J by 7 bases, with 13 bases between the two germline ends.

This clonotype appeared a few times. The rearrangement uses TRBV7-2 and TRBJ2-5; D gene uncertain. Germline CDR1 reads SGHTA; CDR2 reads FQGNSA. CDR3 length: 15 amino acids. Trimming pared 2 bases from V and 4 bases from J, leaving 14 bases between. Here the CDR3 reads CASSLRTAYSETQYF. The CDR3, as DNA: TGTGCCAGCAGCTTAAGGACGGCCTACTCAGAGACCCAGTACTTC.

In its sample, this clonotype was seen many times. The rearrangement links TRBV7-7 to TRBJ2-5; 14 nucleotides agree with TRBD2. Per the germline V gene, CDR1 is SSHAT and CDR2 is FNYEAQ (reference sequence). J lost 4 bases, V lost 3 bases, and 4 bases had no gene match. The CDR3 has 16 residues. CDR3 residues: CASSFGTSGSGETQYF. Here the CDR3 DNA reads TGTGCCAGCAGCTTTGGGACTAGCGGGAGCGGAGAGACCCAGTACTTC.

The rearrangement links TRBV5-6 to TRBJ1-5; weak D call: TRBD1 (6 bases). CDR3 length: 14 amino acids. Trimming removed 4 bases at V and 4 bases at J, with 12 bases between. Germline-derived CDR1 and CDR2 are SGHDT and YYEEEE. The CDR3 reads CASSQGTTNQPQHF. The CDR3 bases are TGTGCCAGCAGCCAAGGGACAACTAATCAGCCCCAGCATTTT.

The CDR3 bases are TGCAGTGCTAGCAGGACTAGCGGGGGGAAATACAATGAGCAGTTCTTC. This codes for CSASRTSGGKYNEQFF. V gene TRBV20-1 combines with J gene TRBJ2-1; 14 nucleotides agree with TRBD2. Germline CDR1 reads DFQATT; CDR2 reads SNEGSKA (reference sequence). J was trimmed by 4 bases and V by 3 bases; bases with no gene match: 5. This CDR3 is 16 amino acids long.

As regards this clonotype: An end of the junction does not agree with germline; a read error may underlie this. The rearrangement joins TRBV12-3 or TRBV12-4 to TRBJ1-1; weak D call: TRBD1 (5 bases). The CDR3 has 13 residues. As DNA, the CDR3 is TGTGCCAGCAGTTCCGGAGAGGACACTGAAGCTCTCTTT. Its translation is CASSSGEDTEALF.

This chain joins TRBV12-3 or TRBV12-4 and TRBJ2-5; a possible D gene is TRBD2 (5 bases). The CDR3 is made up of 13 amino acids. Trimming cost V 4 bases and J 2 bases, with 8 bases left between them. The CDR3 DNA reads as TGTGCCAGCAGTTCAAGGACTCAAGAGACCCAGTACTTC. Amino acids: CASSSRTQETQYF.

This clonotype has a handful of counts. The chain joins TRBV4-1 to TRBJ2-5; either TRBD1 or TRBD2 may fit D (5 bases each). The V and J ends lost 1 base and 5 bases respectively, with 8 bases between them. This CDR3 comprises 13 residues. Germline V gives CDR1 MGHRA, CDR2 YSYEKL. The CDR3 loop is CASSQGWGETQYF. Written as DNA, the CDR3 is TGCGCCAGCAGCCAAGGATGGGGGGAGACCCAGTACTTC.

This clonotype was recorded a few times. CDR3 sequence reads: CASSPPGLNEKLFF. The CDR3 DNA is TGTGCCAGCAGCCCGCCGGGACTTAATGAAAAACTGTTTTTT. The chain joins TRBV5-5 to TRBJ1-4; the D gene is possibly TRBD1 (5 bases). The CDR3 loop spans 14 amino acids. Germline CDR1 and CDR2: SGHKS and YYEKEE (reference sequence). V lost 4 bases to trimming and J lost 4 bases, with 11 bases between them.

The chain is built from TRBV29-1 and TRBJ2-1, with TRBD1 matching 8 bases. The CDR3 is 13 residues long. Germline V gives CDR1 SQVTM, CDR2 ANQGSEA. Trimming cost V 7 bases and J 2 bases; bases outside gene matches: 4. CDR3 coding DNA: TGCAGCGGAAGGACAGGGACCTACAATGAGCAGTTCTTC. Protein sequence: CSGRTGTYNEQFF.

This clonotype has a handful of counts. The genes are TRBV29-1 and TRBJ2-7; TRBD2 is a possible D gene (5 bases). This CDR3 comprises 12 residues. Germline CDR1 is SQVTM and CDR2 is ANQGSEA. The V and J ends lost 6 bases and 0 bases respectively, with 9 bases between them. The DNA of the CDR3 is TGCAGCGTCGAGGGATACTCCTACGAGCAGTACTTC. This encodes CSVEGYSYEQYF.

This clonotype came up many times. The J gene is TRBJ2-5, the V gene TRBV20-1; TRBD1 matches 9 bases. Germline lookup yields CDR1 DFQATT and CDR2 SNEGSKA (reference sequence). Germline trimming cut 1 base from V and 6 bases from J; bases unmatched to any gene: 6. The CDR3 contains 14 residues. CDR3 region: CSARATGQGQTQYF. CDR3 coding DNA: TGCAGTGCTAGAGCTACGGGACAGGGCCAGACCCAGTACTTC.

The chain has TRBV5-1 and TRBJ2-3, with 12 bases aligning to TRBD1. The germline V gene encodes CDR1 SGHRS and CDR2 YFSETQ. The CDR3 sequence is 16 residues long. V was pared by 3 bases and J by 6 bases, with 8 bases of the junction left unmatched. The CDR3 coding sequence is TGCGCCAGCAGCTGGGGGACAGGGGGCGGATATGATACGCAGTATTTT. As protein: CASSWGTGGGYDTQYF.

This clonotype was recorded a few times. The chain carries TRBV5-1 and TRBJ2-3, with a tentative D call TRBD2 (5 bases). In germline, CDR1 is SGHRS, CDR2 YFSETQ. The V gene lost 6 bases and the J gene lost 1 base, with 12 bases spanning the gap. The CDR3 is 14 residues long. The CDR3: CASTIEGGTDTQYF. For the CDR3, the DNA is TGCGCCAGCACCATCGAGGGCGGCACAGATACGCAGTATTTT.

V usage is TRBV7-9 and J usage is TRBJ2-5; 9 bases fit TRBD2. After removal of 7 bases from V and 5 bases from J, the junction contained 5 bases not matched to a gene. Germline V CDR1 and CDR2: SEHNR, FQNEAQ (reference sequence). The length of the CDR3 is 13 residues. This CDR3 is CASKIAGEETQYF. DNA of the CDR3: TGTGCCAGCAAAATAGCGGGAGAGGAGACCCAGTACTTC.

The rearrangement links TRBV27 to TRBJ1-1, with TRBD1 matching 7 bases. The germline V gene encodes CDR1 MNHEY and CDR2 SMNVEV (reference sequence). With V trimmed by 5 bases and J by 6 bases, 18 bases remained unmatched. This CDR3 is built from 17 residues. The CDR3 protein is CASSPIPGGSYDAEAFF. CDR3 DNA sequence: TGTGCCAGCAGTCCAATCCCAGGGGGATCATATGACGCTGAAGCTTTCTTT.

CDR3 region: CASSLVGGDSPLHF. As DNA, the CDR3 is TGTGCCAGCAGTTTAGTCGGGGGCGATTCACCCCTCCACTTT. The genes are TRBV12-3 or TRBV12-4 and TRBJ1-6; TRBD1 is a possible D gene (6 bases). V dropped 1 base and J dropped 8 bases, with 9 bases sitting between them. The CDR3 length is 14 residues.